The 2 T cell receptor beta chains below come from one sample, sequenced in a study of Ad26.COV2.S vaccination and SARS-CoV-2 variants. The treatment denotes: roughly 20 received Ad26.COV2.S at low or high dose, single or two shots; about 5 received placebo; per-sample allocation not given. Sampling was performed 63 days after the first vaccine or placebo injection. Sequencing used immunoSEQ multiplex PCR; TCRdb keeps in-frame clones, though not all of them. The sample lists some 340,000 clones, around 84% seen once, with less than 2% in the top ten. Here the sequenced sample was peripheral blood, taken in a trial of Ad26.COV2.S vaccine versus placebo. The source of these receptors is a person between 18 and 65 years old who received the Ad26.COV2.S COVID-19 vaccine or a placebo.

There are a few counts of this clone. This sequence joins TRBV4-3 and TRBJ2-7; 7 nucleotides agree with TRBD1. The CDR3 is 14 residues long. J lost 3 bases, V lost 1 base, and 3 bases had no gene match. Germline loops: CDR1 LGHNA, CDR2 YSLEER. CDR3 loop: CASSQAAGGYEQYF. Written as DNA, the CDR3 is TGCGCCAGCAGCCAAGCAGCAGGGGGCTACGAGCAGTACTTC.

This chain links TRBV5-1 with TRBJ1-4; D not certain. Germline lookup yields CDR1 SGHRS and CDR2 YFSETQ. This CDR3 has 15 amino acids. Trimming left V 4 bases short and J 3 bases short, with 13 bases between. The CDR3, as DNA: TGCGCCAGCAGCCGCGCGCGGCAGTCTAATGAAAAACTGTTTTTT. Translated: CASSRARQSNEKLFF.